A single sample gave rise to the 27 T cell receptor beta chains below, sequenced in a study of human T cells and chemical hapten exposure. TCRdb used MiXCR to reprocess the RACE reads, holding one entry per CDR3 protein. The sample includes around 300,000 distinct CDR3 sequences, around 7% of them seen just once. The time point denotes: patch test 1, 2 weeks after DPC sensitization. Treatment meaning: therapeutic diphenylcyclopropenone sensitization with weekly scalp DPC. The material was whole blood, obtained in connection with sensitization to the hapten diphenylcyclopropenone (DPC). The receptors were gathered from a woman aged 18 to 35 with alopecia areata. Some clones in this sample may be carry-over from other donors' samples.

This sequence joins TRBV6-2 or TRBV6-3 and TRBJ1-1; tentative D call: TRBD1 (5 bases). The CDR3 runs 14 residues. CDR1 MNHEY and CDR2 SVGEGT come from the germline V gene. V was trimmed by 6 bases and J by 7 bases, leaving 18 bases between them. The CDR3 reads CASRYRWGLDEAFF. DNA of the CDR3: TGTGCCAGCAGATACCGTTGGGGGTTGGATGAAGCTTTCTTT.

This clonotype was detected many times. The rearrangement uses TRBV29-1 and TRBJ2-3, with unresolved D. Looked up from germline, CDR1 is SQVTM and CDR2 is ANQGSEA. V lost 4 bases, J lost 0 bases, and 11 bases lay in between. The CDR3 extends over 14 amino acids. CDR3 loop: CSVVEATSTDTQYF. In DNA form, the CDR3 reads TGCAGCGTTGTCGAGGCAACTAGCACAGATACGCAGTATTTT.

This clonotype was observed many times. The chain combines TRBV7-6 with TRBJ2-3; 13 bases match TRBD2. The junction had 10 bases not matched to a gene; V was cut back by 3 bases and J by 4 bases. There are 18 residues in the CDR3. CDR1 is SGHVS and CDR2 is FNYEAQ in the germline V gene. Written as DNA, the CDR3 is TGTGCCAGCAGCTTGTTCTCTAGTACTAGCGGGGGGGCAGATACGCAGTATTTT. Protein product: CASSLFSSTSGGADTQYF.

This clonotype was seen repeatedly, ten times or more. Here the CDR3 DNA reads TGCGCCAGCAGCTTGGCCCCTGGAACTGAAGCTTTCTTT. Translation: CASSLAPGTEAFF. The chain carries TRBV5-1 and TRBJ1-1; D call uncertain. Germline CDR1 SGHRS, CDR2 YFSETQ. This CDR3 is built from 13 residues. Trimming took 0 bases from V and 5 from J, leaving 8 bases between them.

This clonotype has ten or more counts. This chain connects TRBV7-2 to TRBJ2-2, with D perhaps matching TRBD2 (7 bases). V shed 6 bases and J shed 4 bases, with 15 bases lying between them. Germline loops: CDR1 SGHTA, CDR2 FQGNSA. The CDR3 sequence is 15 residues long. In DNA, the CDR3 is TGTGCCAGCAGACCCACGGGGGGCTCCACCGGGGAGCTGTTTTTT. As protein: CASRPTGGSTGELFF.

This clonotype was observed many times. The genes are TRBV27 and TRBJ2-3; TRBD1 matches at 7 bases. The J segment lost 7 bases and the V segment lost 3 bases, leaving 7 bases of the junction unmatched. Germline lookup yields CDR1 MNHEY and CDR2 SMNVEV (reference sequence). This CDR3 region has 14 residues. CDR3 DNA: TGTGCCAGCAGTTTCGGGACAGCACATAATACGCAGTATTTT. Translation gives CASSFGTAHNTQYF.

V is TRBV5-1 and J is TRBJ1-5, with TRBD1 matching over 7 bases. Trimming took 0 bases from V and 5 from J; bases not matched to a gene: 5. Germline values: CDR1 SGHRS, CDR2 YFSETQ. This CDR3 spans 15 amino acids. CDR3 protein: CASSLGTGFYQPQHF. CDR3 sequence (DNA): TGCGCCAGCAGCTTGGGGACAGGATTTTATCAGCCCCAGCATTTT.

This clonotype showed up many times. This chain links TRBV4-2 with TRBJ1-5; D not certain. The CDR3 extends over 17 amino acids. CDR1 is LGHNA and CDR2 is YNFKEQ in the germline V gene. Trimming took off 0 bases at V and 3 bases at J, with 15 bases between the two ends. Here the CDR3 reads CASSQEGGQVNNQPQHF. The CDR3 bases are TGTGCCAGCAGCCAAGAGGGCGGGCAGGTTAACAATCAGCCCCAGCATTTT.

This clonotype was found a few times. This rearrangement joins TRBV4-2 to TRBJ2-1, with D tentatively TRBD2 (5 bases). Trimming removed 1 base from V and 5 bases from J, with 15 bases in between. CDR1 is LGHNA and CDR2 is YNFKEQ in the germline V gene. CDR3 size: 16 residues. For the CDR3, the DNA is TGTGCCAGCAGCCAAGGGCCTCTAGCCACAAACAATGAGCAGTTCTTC. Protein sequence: CASSQGPLATNNEQFF.

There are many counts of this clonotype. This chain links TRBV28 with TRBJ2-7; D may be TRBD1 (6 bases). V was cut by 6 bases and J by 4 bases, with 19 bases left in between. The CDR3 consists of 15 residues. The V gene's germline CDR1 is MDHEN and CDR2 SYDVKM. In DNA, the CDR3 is TGTGCCAGCAGGTCCAACAGGGTTAAGGGTTACGAGCAGTACTTC. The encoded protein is CASRSNRVKGYEQYF.

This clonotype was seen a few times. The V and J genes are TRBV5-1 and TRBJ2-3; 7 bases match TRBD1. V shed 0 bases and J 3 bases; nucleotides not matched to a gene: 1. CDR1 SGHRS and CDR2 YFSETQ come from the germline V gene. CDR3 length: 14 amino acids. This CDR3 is CASSLAGQTDTQYF. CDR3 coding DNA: TGCGCCAGCAGCTTGGCGGGACAGACAGATACGCAGTATTTT.

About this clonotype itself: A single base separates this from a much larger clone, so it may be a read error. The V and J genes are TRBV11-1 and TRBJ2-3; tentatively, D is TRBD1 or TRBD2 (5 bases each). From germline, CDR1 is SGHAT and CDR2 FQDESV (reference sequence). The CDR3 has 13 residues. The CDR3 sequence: CASSTGTLDTLYF. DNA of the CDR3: TGTGCCAGCAGCACCGGGACGTTGGATACGCTGTATTTT.

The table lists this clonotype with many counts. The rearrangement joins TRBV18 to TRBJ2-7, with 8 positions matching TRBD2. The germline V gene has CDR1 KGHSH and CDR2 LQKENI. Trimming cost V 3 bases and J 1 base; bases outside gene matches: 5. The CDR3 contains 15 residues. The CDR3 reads CASSPGAGASYEQYF. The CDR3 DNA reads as TGTGCCAGCTCACCGGGAGCGGGGGCGTCCTACGAGCAGTACTTC.

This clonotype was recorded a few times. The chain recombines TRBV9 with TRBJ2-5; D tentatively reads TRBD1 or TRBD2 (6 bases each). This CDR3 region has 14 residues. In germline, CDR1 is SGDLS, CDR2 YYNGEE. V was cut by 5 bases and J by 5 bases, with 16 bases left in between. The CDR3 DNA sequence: TGTGCCAGCAGTGCAAGGGGGGTTTACGAGACCCAGTACTTC. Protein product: CASSARGVYETQYF.

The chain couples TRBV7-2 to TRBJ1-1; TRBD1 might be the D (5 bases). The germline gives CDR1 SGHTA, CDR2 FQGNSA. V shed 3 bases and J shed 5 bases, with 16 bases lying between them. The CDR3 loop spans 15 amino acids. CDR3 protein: CASSFYRNLGTEAFF. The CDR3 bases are TGTGCCAGCAGCTTTTACAGGAACCTGGGGACTGAAGCTTTCTTT.

This chain's CDR3 is CASSFGVGGYYGYTF. In nucleotides, the CDR3 is TGTGCCAGCAGTTTTGGTGTCGGCGGCTACTATGGCTACACCTTC. The chain employs TRBV27 and TRBJ1-2; D is unresolved. Germline V gene lookup returns CDR1 MNHEY and CDR2 SMNVEV (reference sequence). The CDR3 sequence is 15 residues long. Trimming removed 3 bases at V and 3 bases at J, with 14 bases between.

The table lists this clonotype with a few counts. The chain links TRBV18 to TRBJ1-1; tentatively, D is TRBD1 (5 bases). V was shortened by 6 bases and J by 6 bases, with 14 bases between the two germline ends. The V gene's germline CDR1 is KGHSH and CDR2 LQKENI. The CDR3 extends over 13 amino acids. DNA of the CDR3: TGTGCCAGCTCGACCAAAGAAGGGGCTGAAGCTTTCTTT. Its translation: CASSTKEGAEAFF.

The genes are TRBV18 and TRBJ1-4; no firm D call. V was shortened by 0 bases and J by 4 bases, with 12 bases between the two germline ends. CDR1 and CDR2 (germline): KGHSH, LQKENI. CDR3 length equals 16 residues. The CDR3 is CASSPPSNSFNEKLFF. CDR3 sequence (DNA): TGTGCCAGCTCACCACCGTCGAACAGCTTTAATGAAAAACTGTTTTTT.

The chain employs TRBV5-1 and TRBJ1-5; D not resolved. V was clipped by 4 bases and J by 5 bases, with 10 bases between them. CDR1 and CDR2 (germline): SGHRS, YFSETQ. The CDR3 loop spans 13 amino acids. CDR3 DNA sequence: TGCGCCAGCAGCCCGGAGGCGGATCAGCCCCAGCATTTT. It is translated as CASSPEADQPQHF.

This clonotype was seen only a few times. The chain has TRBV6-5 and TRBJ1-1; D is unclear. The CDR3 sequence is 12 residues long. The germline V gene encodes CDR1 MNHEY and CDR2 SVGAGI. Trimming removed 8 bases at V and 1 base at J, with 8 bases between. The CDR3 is CASSQQNTEAFF. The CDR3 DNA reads TGTGCCAGCTCGCAGCAGAACACTGAAGCTTTCTTT.

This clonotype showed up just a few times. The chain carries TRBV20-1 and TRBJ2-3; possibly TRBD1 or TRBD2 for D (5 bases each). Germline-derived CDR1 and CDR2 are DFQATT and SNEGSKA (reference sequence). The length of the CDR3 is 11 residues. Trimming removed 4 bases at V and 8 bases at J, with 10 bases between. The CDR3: CSANKRGTQYF. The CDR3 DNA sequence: TGCAGTGCTAACAAGAGGGGTACGCAGTATTTT.

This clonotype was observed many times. The CDR3 nucleotides read TGTGCCAGCAGTTCCCCGGGGGCTTTCTTT. This sequence encodes CASSSPGAFF. This chain joins TRBV28 and TRBJ1-1; D ambiguous. The germline V gene encodes CDR1 MDHEN and CDR2 SYDVKM. V lost 4 bases to trimming and J lost 11 bases, with 8 bases between them. This CDR3 has 10 residues. The complete variable domain, with remaining parts taken from reference TRBV28 and TRBJ1-1, reads DVKVTQSSRYLVKRTGEKVFLECVQDMDHENMFWYRQDPGLGLRLIYFSYDVKMKEKGDIPEGYSVSREKKERFSLILESASTNQTSMYLCASSSPGAFFGQGTRLTVV.

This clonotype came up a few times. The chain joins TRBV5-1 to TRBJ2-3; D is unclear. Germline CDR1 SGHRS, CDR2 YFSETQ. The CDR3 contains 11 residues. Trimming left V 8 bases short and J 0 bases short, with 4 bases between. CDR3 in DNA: TGCGCCAGTAATAGCACAGATACGCAGTATTTT. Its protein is CASNSTDTQYF.

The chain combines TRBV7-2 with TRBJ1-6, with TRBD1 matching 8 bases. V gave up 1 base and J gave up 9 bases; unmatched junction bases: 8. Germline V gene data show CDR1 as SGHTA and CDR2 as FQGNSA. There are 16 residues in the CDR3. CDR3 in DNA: TGTGCCAGCAGCTTAGGCTCAGGGGGCGTTGGTTCACCCCTCCACTTT. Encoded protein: CASSLGSGGVGSPLHF.

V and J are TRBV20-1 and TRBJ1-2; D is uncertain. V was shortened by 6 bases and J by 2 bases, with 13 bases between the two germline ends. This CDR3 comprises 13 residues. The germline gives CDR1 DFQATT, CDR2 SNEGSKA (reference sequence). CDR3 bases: TGCAGTGCCACGCTCGACGGAAACTATGGCTACACCTTC. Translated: CSATLDGNYGYTF.

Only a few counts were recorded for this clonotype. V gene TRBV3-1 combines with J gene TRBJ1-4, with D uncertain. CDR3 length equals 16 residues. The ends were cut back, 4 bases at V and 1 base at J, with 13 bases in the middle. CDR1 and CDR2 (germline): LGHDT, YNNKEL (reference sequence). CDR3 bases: TGTGCCAGCAGCCCGCTGTGGGAACAAACTAATGAAAAACTGTTTTTT. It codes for CASSPLWEQTNEKLFF.

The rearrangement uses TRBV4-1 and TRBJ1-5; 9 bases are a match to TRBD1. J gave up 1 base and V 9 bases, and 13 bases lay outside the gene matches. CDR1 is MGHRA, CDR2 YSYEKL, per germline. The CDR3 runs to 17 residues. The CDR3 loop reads CAREQGQGDVSNQPQHF. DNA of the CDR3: TGCGCCAGGGAACAGGGACAGGGAGATGTAAGCAATCAGCCCCAGCATTTT.